The 19 T cell receptor beta chains in this list originate from one sample, sequenced in a study of T cell responses to AZD1222 COVID-19 vaccine. The assay was immunoSEQ multiplex PCR, and TCRdb's table has in-frame clones only and misses some. Of around 130,000 clones in the sample, about 94% were seen once. This sample comprised peripheral blood, obtained on day 0 of AZD1222 vaccination. The receptors stem from an adult in good health.

The chain links TRBV5-4 to TRBJ1-1, with D unresolved. In germline, CDR1 is SGHNT, CDR2 YYREEE (reference sequence). Trimming left V 4 bases short and J 0 bases short, with 10 bases between. CDR3 size: 14 residues. The DNA for the CDR3 is TGTGCCAGCAGCCGCAGCCAAATGAACACTGAAGCTTTCTTT. Translating gives CASSRSQMNTEAFF.

This sequence joins TRBV7-9 and TRBJ1-4; D is undetermined. Trimming removed 5 bases at V and 5 bases at J, with 18 bases between. The germline V gene encodes CDR1 SEHNR and CDR2 FQNEAQ (reference sequence). CDR3 length: 16 residues. CDR3 in DNA: TGTGCCAGCAGCACCCCACCGGACGGTAGAAATGAAAAACTGTTTTTT. It specifies CASSTPPDGRNEKLFF.

The rearrangement links TRBV3-1 (or the pseudogene TRBV3-2) to TRBJ1-5, with D possibly being TRBD1 (6 bases). The germline V gene has CDR1 LGHDT and CDR2 YNNKEL (reference sequence). The germline V and J ends were trimmed by 1 base and 5 bases, with 18 bases remaining between them. This CDR3 is built from 17 residues. For the CDR3, the DNA is TGTGCCAGCAGCCAAGCATCCCAATGCGGGGGGCATCAGCCCCAGCATTTT. Translation: CASSQASQCGGHQPQHF.

This clone was observed once. The V call is TRBV11-2, the J call TRBJ1-1, with TRBD1 as a possible D gene (5 bases). Between the trimmed V and J ends, which lost 1 base and 4 bases, there was a span of 10 bases. The length of the CDR3 is 14 residues. CDR1 and CDR2 (germline): SGHAT, FQNNGV. The CDR3 bases are TGTGCCAGCAGCTTAGGTCCAGGGAGCACTGAAGCTTTCTTT. Protein product: CASSLGPGSTEAFF. The full variable domain, with the rest looked up from reference TRBV11-2 and TRBJ1-1, is EAGVAQSPRYKIIEKRQSVAFWCNPISGHATLYWYQQILGQGPKLLIQFQNNGVVDDSQLPKDRFSAERLKGVDSTLKIQPAKLEDSAVYLCASSLGPGSTEAFFGQGTRLTVV.

V gene TRBV18 combines with J gene TRBJ2-7, with 8 bases aligning to TRBD1. The CDR3 covers 14 residues. CDR1 is KGHSH and CDR2 is LQKENI in the germline V gene. V dropped 3 bases and J dropped 7; count of bases not matched to a gene: 8. CDR3 sequence: CASSPRQGLGEQYF. CDR3 DNA: TGTGCCAGCTCACCGAGACAGGGGTTGGGAGAGCAGTACTTC.

This chain links TRBV27 with TRBJ1-2; D possibly corresponds to TRBD1 (6 bases). Germline loops: CDR1 MNHEY, CDR2 SMNVEV (reference sequence). This CDR3 region has 13 residues. V was pared by 4 bases and J by 8 bases, with 14 bases between. This CDR3 reads CASSSFYREGYTF. The CDR3 DNA sequence: TGTGCCAGCAGTTCATTCTACAGGGAAGGCTACACCTTC.

V is TRBV28 and J is TRBJ2-7; 12 bases match TRBD2. Germline V gene sequence: CDR1 MDHEN, CDR2 SYDVKM. The length of the CDR3 is 16 residues. The J segment lost 2 bases and the V segment lost 6 bases, leaving 8 bases of the junction unmatched. CDR3 sequence reads: CASSPEGLAGTYEQYF. The DNA for the CDR3 is TGTGCCAGCAGCCCTGAAGGACTAGCGGGAACCTACGAGCAGTACTTC.

This clone was seen just once. This chain links TRBV3-1 (or the pseudogene TRBV3-2) with TRBJ2-7; 7 positions match TRBD1. V was clipped by 2 bases and J by 3 bases; unmatched bases: 16. The CDR3 spans 18 residues. CDR1 and CDR2 from the germline V gene are LGHDT and YNNKEL (reference sequence). The CDR3 region is CASSQNQVWDSTFYEQYF. CDR3 nucleotide sequence: TGTGCCAGCAGCCAAAATCAGGTCTGGGACAGTACATTCTACGAGCAGTACTTC.

The chain is built from TRBV5-4 and TRBJ2-5, with TRBD1 matching over 8 bases. CDR1 is SGHNT and CDR2 is YYREEE in the germline V gene (reference sequence). Germline trimming cut 4 bases from V and 0 bases from J; bases unmatched to any gene: 5. The CDR3 runs 15 residues. DNA of the CDR3: TGTGCCAGCAGCGTGACAGGGGACCACCAAGAGACCCAGTACTTC. Translating gives CASSVTGDHQETQYF.

This chain links TRBV19 with TRBJ1-4, with a weak D call TRBD1 (6 bases). V lost 1 base and J lost 5, with 11 bases in between. CDR1 and CDR2 (germline): LNHDA, SQIVND (reference sequence). The CDR3 sequence is 15 residues long. CDR3: CASSIAGVRNEKLFF. The CDR3 nucleotides are TGTGCCAGTAGTATAGCAGGGGTCAGGAATGAAAAACTGTTTTTT.

V and J are TRBV19 and TRBJ2-7, with 10 bases aligning to TRBD1. CDR1 and CDR2 (germline): LNHDA, SQIVND (reference sequence). The CDR3 contains 16 residues. V shed 7 bases, J shed 1 base, and the junction held 10 bases outside the gene matches. In nucleotides, the CDR3 is TGTGCCAGTACCCGGACCGGGACAGGGGAGTCCTACGAGCAGTACTTC. It specifies CASTRTGTGESYEQYF.

The V and J genes are TRBV20-1 and TRBJ2-7, with TRBD2 identical over 7 bases. The CDR3 is made up of 15 amino acids. The V gene's germline CDR1 is DFQATT and CDR2 SNEGSKA (reference sequence). Losses at the gene ends were 3 bases for V and 4 bases for J; bases not matched to a gene: 12. The CDR3 spells CSASRLGGPGYEQYF. CDR3 nucleotide sequence: TGCAGTGCTAGTCGTCTGGGAGGGCCTGGGTACGAGCAGTACTTC.

This chain uses TRBV3-1 (or the pseudogene TRBV3-2) with TRBJ2-6; the D is unclear. Trimming pared 1 base from V and 0 bases from J, leaving 4 bases between. The CDR3 consists of 15 residues. Germline V gene lookup returns CDR1 LGHDT and CDR2 YNNKEL (reference sequence). Here the CDR3 reads CASSQVSSGANVLTF. The CDR3 nucleotides are TGTGCCAGCAGCCAAGTGAGCTCTGGGGCCAACGTCCTGACTTTC.

Only one count was recorded for this clone. In DNA, the CDR3 is TGTGCCAGCAGTTACTCCACAGGGGGCCGGAACACTGAAGCTTTCTTT. Residues: CASSYSTGGRNTEAFF. The rearrangement joins TRBV6-2 or TRBV6-3 to TRBJ1-1; 9 positions match TRBD1. Trimming cost V 0 bases and J 1 base; bases outside gene matches: 3. This CDR3 spans 16 amino acids. The germline gives CDR1 MNHEY, CDR2 SVGEGT.

This chain connects TRBV5-1 to TRBJ2-3, with D unclear. The CDR3 runs 13 residues. Looked up from germline, CDR1 is SGHRS and CDR2 is YFSETQ. Trimming shortened V by 2 bases and J by 4 bases, and 8 bases separated the two germline ends. CDR3 nucleotide sequence: TGCGCCAGCAGCTTCGGACCCCCAGATACGCAGTATTTT. Amino acid sequence: CASSFGPPDTQYF.

This sequence joins TRBV19 and TRBJ1-5; D gene ambiguous. This CDR3 is 12 amino acids long. V lost 3 bases to trimming and J lost 7 bases, with 7 bases between them. Looked up from germline, CDR1 is LNHDA and CDR2 is SQIVND (reference sequence). CDR3 sequence (DNA): TGTGCCAGTAGTATGCGCGGCCAGCCCCAGCATTTT. Translation: CASSMRGQPQHF.

V and J are TRBV19 and TRBJ2-5; possible D gene TRBD2, 6 bases. CDR1 LNHDA and CDR2 SQIVND come from the germline V gene (reference sequence). The CDR3 length is 12 residues. The V end lost 9 bases, the J end lost 0 bases, and 8 bases lay between the germline ends. The CDR3 region is CASGGDQETQYF. In DNA, the CDR3 is TGTGCCAGCGGGGGAGACCAAGAGACCCAGTACTTC. The full variable domain, its missing parts supplied by reference TRBV19 and TRBJ2-5, is DGGITQSPKYLFRKEGQNVTLSCEQNLNHDAMYWYRQDPGQGLRLIYYSQIVNDFQKGDIAEGYSVSREKKESFPLTVTSAQKNPTAFYLCASGGDQETQYFGPGTRLLVL.

This chain links TRBV18 with TRBJ2-2, with D unresolved. The V gene's germline CDR1 is KGHSH and CDR2 LQKENI. Trimming removed 3 bases from V and 0 bases from J, with 11 bases in between. This CDR3 contains 16 residues. The CDR3 loop is CASSPVGNANTGELFF. In DNA, the CDR3 is TGTGCCAGCTCACCGGTGGGAAACGCGAACACCGGGGAGCTGTTTTTT.

V and J are TRBV6-5 and TRBJ2-1; TRBD1 might be the D (6 bases). Deletions cut 4 bases from V and 4 bases from J, with 17 bases between. CDR3 length equals 16 residues. CDR1 MNHEY and CDR2 SVGAGI come from the germline V gene. The CDR3 nucleotides are TGTGCCAGCAGTTCCGTTTCAGGGGCCGGGTACAATGAGCAGTTCTTC. This encodes CASSSVSGAGYNEQFF.